One and the same sample provided the 10 T cell receptor beta chains below, sequenced in a study of OX40 agonist ivuxolimab in advanced cancers. The table came from immunoSEQ multiplex PCR; TCRdb's copy has only in-frame clones and leaves some out. This table holds 80,000 to 100,000 clones, around 90% found once. Sequenced here: CD4+ or CD8+ T cells sorted from blood, sampled in a trial of the OX40 agonist ivuxolimab. The receptors originated from an adult with an advanced solid tumor such as melanoma, head and neck, liver or kidney cancer.

The gene calls are TRBV7-9 and TRBJ2-2; 7 nucleotides agree with TRBD1. The CDR3 runs to 16 residues. V lost 1 base and J lost 0; bases outside the gene matches: 2. Germline CDR1 SEHNR, CDR2 FQNEAQ (reference sequence). CDR3 bases: TGTGCCAGCAGCTTAGTGGGGACAGCGAACACCGGGGAGCTGTTTTTT. It is translated as CASSLVGTANTGELFF.

The genes are TRBV18 and TRBJ2-3; D remains unclear. CDR1 is KGHSH, CDR2 LQKENI, per germline. Trimming took off 3 bases at V and 1 base at J, with 5 bases between the two ends. The CDR3 loop spans 13 amino acids. CDR3 DNA sequence: TGTGCCAGCTCACCCCAGGGCACAGATACGCAGTATTTT. It specifies CASSPQGTDTQYF.

The rearrangement uses TRBV27 and TRBJ2-1; D possibly corresponds to TRBD1 (6 bases). The CDR3 has 17 residues. The V gene lost 5 bases and the J gene lost 0 bases, with 17 bases spanning the gap. The V gene's germline CDR1 is MNHEY and CDR2 SMNVEV (reference sequence). The CDR3 DNA sequence: TGTGCCAGCAGTAAAACCGGGACACCGAGCTCCTACAATGAGCAGTTCTTC. This gives the protein CASSKTGTPSSYNEQFF.

The chain recombines TRBV4-1 with TRBJ2-1, with 9 bases aligning to TRBD2. The ends lost 4 bases at V and 9 bases at J; junction bases unmatched: 13. The germline gives CDR1 MGHRA, CDR2 YSYEKL. The CDR3 consists of 16 residues. The CDR3 reads CASSRSGVAGEGEQFF. The CDR3 bases are TGCGCCAGCAGCCGATCGGGGGTAGCGGGAGAAGGTGAGCAGTTCTTC.

This clone was found once. The chain recombines TRBV9 with TRBJ2-1; 12 bases are a match to TRBD2. This CDR3 region has 17 residues. Unmatched junction bases numbered 8, after V lost 0 bases and J lost 7 bases. Germline loops: CDR1 SGDLS, CDR2 YYNGEE. The CDR3 spells CASSVGALAGGRNEQFF. DNA of the CDR3: TGTGCCAGCAGCGTAGGGGCGCTAGCGGGAGGGAGGAATGAGCAGTTCTTC.

The rearrangement uses TRBV2 and TRBJ2-5; TRBD1 aligns across 8 bases. V lost 8 bases to trimming and J lost 4 bases; unmatched junction nucleotides: 9. CDR1 and CDR2 from the germline V gene are SNHLY and FYNNEI. The CDR3 length is 14 residues. CDR3 region: CASQGQGVGETQYF. The CDR3 DNA is TGTGCCAGCCAAGGACAGGGAGTAGGAGAGACCCAGTACTTC.

As to this clone: This specimen includes other DNA sequences encoding the same CDR3. V and J are TRBV28 and TRBJ1-2, with 9 bases that match TRBD1. V lost 3 bases, J lost 8 bases, and 7 bases stayed unmatched. Germline CDR1 and CDR2: MDHEN and SYDVKM. The CDR3 has 14 residues. Here the CDR3 DNA reads TGTGCCAGCAGTTTGCCGGGACAGGGTCAGGGCTACACCTTC. It encodes CASSLPGQGQGYTF.

The V gene is TRBV7-8, the J gene TRBJ1-1, with 9 bases identical to TRBD1. J gave up 4 bases and V 6 bases, and 12 bases lay outside the gene matches. CDR1 is SGHVS, CDR2 FQNEAQ, per germline. The length of the CDR3 is 16 residues. CDR3 protein: CASRMDRGGLGTEAFF. CDR3 sequence (DNA): TGTGCCAGCAGGATGGACAGGGGAGGTCTCGGCACTGAAGCTTTCTTT.

The chain combines TRBV28 with TRBJ2-2; TRBD2 matches 9 bases. Germline V gene data show CDR1 as MDHEN and CDR2 as SYDVKM. V lost 9 bases and J lost 5; bases outside the gene matches: 13. This CDR3 has 16 amino acids. Here the CDR3 reads CASETAGGSVTGELFF. Written as DNA, the CDR3 is TGTGCCAGTGAGACAGCGGGAGGTAGTGTGACCGGGGAGCTGTTTTTT.

The rearrangement uses TRBV9 and TRBJ2-2; TRBD1 matches at 11 bases. The J segment lost 5 bases and the V segment lost 4 bases, leaving 7 bases of the junction unmatched. This CDR3 is built from 16 residues. Germline assignment: CDR1 SGDLS and CDR2 YYNGEE. CDR3 residues: CASSLRTGGRTGELFF. CDR3 DNA: TGTGCCAGCAGCTTGCGGACAGGGGGCAGGACCGGGGAGCTGTTTTTT. Supplemented by reference TRBV9 and TRBJ2-2, the full variable domain reads DSGVTQTPKHLITATGQRVTLRCSPRSGDLSVYWYQQSLDQGLQFLIQYYNGEERAKGNILERFSAQQFPDLHSELNLSSLELGDSALYFCASSLRTGGRTGELFFGEGSRLTVL.